The next 27 T cell receptor beta chains were all read from a single sample in a study of OX40 agonist ivuxolimab in advanced cancers. Method: immunoSEQ multiplex PCR; TCRdb's copy keeps in-frame clones and lacks some. The data hold under 90,000 clones, with approximately 89% observed a single time. Sequenced material: CD4+ or CD8+ T cells sorted from blood, taken in a trial of the OX40 agonist ivuxolimab. These receptors all stem from an adult with an advanced solid tumor such as melanoma, head and neck, liver or kidney cancer.

This clone has just one count. The chain links TRBV27 to TRBJ2-7, with D hard to call. CDR1 is MNHEY and CDR2 is SMNVEV in the germline V gene (reference sequence). The V gene lost 6 bases and the J gene lost 0 bases, with 9 bases spanning the gap. The CDR3 spans 13 residues. In DNA form, the CDR3 reads TGTGCCAGCAGGCCTGTCCACTCCTACGAGCAGTACTTC. Encoded protein: CASRPVHSYEQYF.

The sample holds one count of this clone. J is TRBJ2-7 and V is TRBV29-1, with a weak D call TRBD2 (5 bases). The V end was cut by 6 bases, the J end by 3 bases, with 9 bases between. This CDR3 is built from 11 residues. CDR1 is SQVTM and CDR2 is ANQGSEA in the germline V gene. This chain's CDR3 is CSVSGVYEQYF. The CDR3 region has the DNA TGCAGCGTCTCCGGGGTCTACGAGCAGTACTTC.

The J gene is TRBJ1-1, the V gene TRBV23-1; 11 bases align to TRBD1. TRBV23-1 is marked as an open reading frame, function uncertain. The CDR3 length is 18 residues. Losses at the gene ends were 4 bases for V and 2 bases for J; bases not matched to a gene: 12. The CDR3 nucleotides are TGCGCCAGCAGTCCTCCCGTAGGACAGGGGGCATGTAACACTGAAGCTTTCTTT. It yields the protein CASSPPVGQGACNTEAFF.

The chain employs TRBV5-1 and TRBJ1-1; TRBD1 might be the D (6 bases). CDR1 SGHRS and CDR2 YFSETQ come from the germline V gene. The germline V and J ends were trimmed by 3 bases and 7 bases, with 13 bases remaining between them. The CDR3 is 13 amino acids. The CDR3 DNA sequence: TGCGCCAGCAGCTCCCAGGGGATTGGTGAAGCTTTCTTT. Translation gives CASSSQGIGEAFF.

V is TRBV5-1 and J is TRBJ1-2; D unclear. CDR1 is SGHRS, CDR2 YFSETQ, per germline. V lost 3 bases to trimming and J lost 5 bases, with 11 bases between them. The CDR3 contains 13 residues. The CDR3 sequence is CASSSAPLYGYTF. In DNA, the CDR3 is TGCGCCAGCAGCTCCGCCCCCCTATATGGCTACACCTTC.

The chain employs TRBV23-1 and TRBJ2-4; D is undetermined. TRBV23-1 is placed among ORFs of uncertain function. V dropped 7 bases and J dropped 7 bases, with 14 bases sitting between them. The CDR3 is made up of 13 amino acids. CDR3 coding DNA: TGCGCCAGCAACAGCAATTTTGGGAACATTCAGTACTTC. Translation: CASNSNFGNIQYF.

J is TRBJ2-1 and V is TRBV18, with 7 bases matching TRBD2. CDR1 KGHSH and CDR2 LQKENI come from the germline V gene. The ends lost 6 bases at V and 7 bases at J; junction bases unmatched: 15. There are 16 residues in the CDR3. CDR3 sequence: CASSPTRAGLGNEQFF. As DNA, the CDR3 is TGTGCCAGCTCCCCTACTAGAGCGGGGCTAGGGAATGAGCAGTTCTTC.

The chain has TRBV4-2 and TRBJ2-3; 7 positions agree with TRBD2. Germline V CDR1 and CDR2: LGHNA, YNFKEQ. V lost 4 bases, J lost 6 bases, and 1 base stayed unmatched. This CDR3 region has 12 residues. The CDR3 loop reads CASSRAGDTQYF. CDR3 bases: TGTGCCAGCAGCCGAGCGGGGGATACGCAGTATTTT.

The gene calls are TRBV29-1 and TRBJ1-4; 8 nucleotides agree with TRBD1. Germline V gene lookup returns CDR1 SQVTM and CDR2 ANQGSEA. This CDR3 region has 13 residues. V was clipped by 4 bases and J by 6 bases; unmatched bases: 4. CDR3 sequence: CSVVRQGYEKLFF. The CDR3 DNA reads TGCAGCGTTGTGAGACAGGGGTATGAAAAACTGTTTTTT.

The chain uses TRBV30 and TRBJ2-7, with 10 bases lining up with TRBD1. Trimming cost V 1 base and J 3 bases; bases outside gene matches: 9. Per germline, CDR1 GTSNPN and CDR2 SVGIG (reference sequence). CDR3 length equals 16 residues. The CDR3 reads CAWSALGGDRGYEQYF. The DNA of the CDR3 is TGTGCCTGGAGTGCTCTAGGGGGGGACAGGGGCTACGAGCAGTACTTC.

The J gene is TRBJ1-2, the V gene TRBV27; possible D gene TRBD1, 5 bases. Germline assignment: CDR1 MNHEY and CDR2 SMNVEV (reference sequence). The V gene lost 0 bases and the J gene lost 11 bases, with 13 bases spanning the gap. The CDR3 sequence is 13 residues long. The CDR3 region has the DNA TGTGCCAGCAGTTTATCGGTGGGGGAAAGATACACCTTC. Protein: CASSLSVGERYTF.

The sample holds a few counts of this clone. The J gene is TRBJ1-2, the V gene TRBV7-8; 7 bases agree with TRBD1. The CDR3 spans 15 residues. J gave up 1 base and V 5 bases, and 7 bases lay outside the gene matches. Germline CDR1 and CDR2: SGHVS and FQNEAQ. The CDR3 spells CASSTRDRFNYGYTF. The CDR3, as DNA: TGTGCCAGCAGCACCCGGGACAGATTTAACTATGGCTACACCTTC. Looking up the rest from reference TRBV7-8 and TRBJ1-2 gives the full variable domain: GAGVSQSPRYKVAKRGQDVALRCDPISGHVSLFWYQQALGQGPEFLTYFQNEAQLDKSGLPSDRFFAERPEGSVSTLKIQRTQQEDSAVYLCASSTRDRFNYGYTFGSGTRLTVV.

In this sample, this clone turned up a few times. The chain uses TRBV7-2 and TRBJ1-1; maybe TRBD1 (5 bases). The CDR3 sequence is 15 residues long. Per the germline V gene, CDR1 is SGHTA and CDR2 is FQGNSA. The germline V and J ends were trimmed by 1 base and 1 base, with 10 bases remaining between them. DNA of the CDR3: TGTGCCAGCAGCTTAGGGGGCGCCGGGAACACTGAAGCTTTCTTT. Protein product: CASSLGGAGNTEAFF.

The genes are TRBV6-1 and TRBJ2-3; 8 bases fit TRBD2. CDR1 is MNHNS, CDR2 SASEGT, per germline. This CDR3 has 15 residues. After removal of 5 bases from V and 5 bases from J, the junction contained 9 bases not matched to a gene. The CDR3 DNA sequence: TGTGCCAGCAGTTCCCGAGCGGGAGTTCTAGATACGCAGTATTTT. It is translated as CASSSRAGVLDTQYF.

The chain joins TRBV19 to TRBJ1-5; no clear D gene. With 3 bases removed from V and 7 bases from J, the gap between germline ends came to 7 bases. The CDR3 contains 12 residues. The germline V gene has CDR1 LNHDA and CDR2 SQIVND (reference sequence). As DNA, the CDR3 is TGTGCCAGTAGTATCCGGGGACAGCCCCAGCATTTT. Protein product: CASSIRGQPQHF.

This clone has a handful of counts. This chain links TRBV2 with TRBJ1-6, with D uncertain. The CDR3 sequence is 17 residues long. From germline, CDR1 is SNHLY and CDR2 FYNNEI. The germline V and J ends were trimmed by 2 bases and 6 bases, with 17 bases remaining between them. The CDR3 loop reads CASSESWRRGFNSPLHF. The DNA of the CDR3 is TGTGCCAGCAGTGAAAGTTGGAGACGGGGATTTAATTCACCCCTCCACTTT. Full variable domain (remainder filled in from reference TRBV2 and TRBJ1-6): EPEVTQTPSHQVTQMGQEVILRCVPISNHLYFYWYRQILGQKVEFLVSFYNNEISEKSEIFDDQFSVERPDGSNFTLKIRSTKLEDSAMYFCASSESWRRGFNSPLHFGNGTRLTVT.

The V gene is TRBV5-1, the J gene TRBJ1-2; the D gene is possibly TRBD1 (5 bases). In germline, CDR1 is SGHRS, CDR2 YFSETQ. The CDR3 is made up of 15 amino acids. V was trimmed by 0 bases and J by 4 bases, leaving 13 bases between them. Here the CDR3 DNA reads TGCGCCAGCAGCTTGGCAGGGTACGGGATCTATGGCTACACCTTC. Amino acids: CASSLAGYGIYGYTF.

CDR3 bases: TGTGCCAGTAAGAATAATGAGGCCTCGAACACTGAAGCTTTCTTT. Translated, it gives CASKNNEASNTEAFF. The rearrangement joins TRBV19 to TRBJ1-1; D is undetermined. The CDR3 runs 15 residues. Germline CDR1 reads LNHDA; CDR2 reads SQIVND (reference sequence). V was shortened by 7 bases and J by 1 base, with 16 bases between the two germline ends.

The V call is TRBV7-9, the J call TRBJ1-4, with TRBD1 matching over 7 bases. This CDR3 comprises 17 residues. From germline, CDR1 is SEHNR and CDR2 FQNEAQ (reference sequence). V was pared by 5 bases and J by 1 base, with 10 bases of the junction left unmatched. CDR3 amino acids: CASSRDPRGKTNEKLFF. The CDR3 DNA reads TGTGCCAGCAGCCGGGACCCCAGGGGGAAAACTAATGAAAAACTGTTTTTT.

The gene calls are TRBV2 and TRBJ2-3; 7 nucleotides line up with TRBD1. Trimming took 2 bases from V and 5 from J; bases not matched to a gene: 7. In germline, CDR1 is SNHLY, CDR2 FYNNEI. The CDR3 has 15 residues. The CDR3 sequence: CASSEQGQGEDTQYF. CDR3 coding DNA: TGTGCCAGCAGTGAACAGGGGCAGGGGGAAGATACGCAGTATTTT.

V is TRBV6-1 and J is TRBJ2-7; TRBD1 or TRBD2 may be the D gene (5 bases each). Trimming pared 6 bases from V and 3 bases from J, leaving 15 bases between. The CDR3 has 14 amino acids. Looked up from germline, CDR1 is MNHNS and CDR2 is SASEGT. CDR3 protein: CASSPQWGYYEQYF. CDR3 nucleotides: TGTGCCAGCAGCCCCCAATGGGGGTACTACGAGCAGTACTTC.

This clone was seen just once. Because the CDR3 is missing its conserved closing phenylalanine or tryptophan, this is likely a read error. It is unclear where the CDR3 begins or ends on the DNA, so no DNA is shown, and the CDR3 is as TCRdb lists it. J is TRBJ1-3 and V is TRBV27. The germline gives CDR1 MNHEY, CDR2 SMNVEV (reference sequence). The CDR3 extends over 15 residues, inclusive of both ends. CDR3 sequence reads: CASSLGPLSPAAFTG.

The chain employs TRBV11-2 and TRBJ1-2; 8 bases match TRBD1. J was trimmed by 12 bases and V by 4 bases; bases with no gene match: 13. This CDR3 is 14 amino acids long. The germline V gene has CDR1 SGHAT and CDR2 FQNNGV. The chain's CDR3 is CASSWGGQDNLDTF. The CDR3 nucleotides read TGTGCCAGCAGCTGGGGGGGACAGGATAATCTTGACACCTTC.

The chain links TRBV6-1 to TRBJ2-3; 9 nucleotides align to TRBD2. V dropped 7 bases and J dropped 2; count of bases not matched to a gene: 7. CDR1 and CDR2 from the germline V gene are MNHNS and SASEGT. This CDR3 is 15 amino acids long. The CDR3: CASTGLALLTDTQYF. The CDR3 bases are TGTGCCAGCACGGGACTAGCCCTTCTCACAGATACGCAGTATTTT.

The J gene is TRBJ2-6, the V gene TRBV5-4, with D possibly being TRBD1 or TRBD2 (5 bases each). V lost 0 bases to trimming and J lost 2 bases, with 15 bases between them. The CDR3 runs to 18 residues. The V gene's germline CDR1 is SGHNT and CDR2 YYREEE (reference sequence). The CDR3 region is CASSLANVRGAGANVLTF. The CDR3 DNA reads TGTGCCAGCAGCTTGGCCAATGTGAGGGGAGCTGGGGCCAACGTCCTGACTTTC. Complete variable domain (other parts from reference TRBV5-4 and TRBJ2-6): ETGVTQSPTHLIKTRGQQVTLRCSSQSGHNTVSWYQQALGQGPQFIFQYYREEENGRGNFPPRFSGLQFPNYSSELNVNALELDDSALYLCASSLANVRGAGANVLTFGAGSRLTVL.

The V and J genes are TRBV6-5 and TRBJ2-1; 9 nucleotides align to TRBD2. With V trimmed by 4 bases and J by 8 bases, 12 bases remained unmatched. Germline lookup yields CDR1 MNHEY and CDR2 SVGAGI. The CDR3 is 16 residues long. The chain's CDR3 is CASSFSLAGGLDEQFF. The CDR3 region has the DNA TGTGCCAGCAGTTTTTCATTGGCGGGAGGGCTGGATGAGCAGTTCTTC.

The V call is TRBV2, the J call TRBJ2-5; no clear D. Germline-derived CDR1 and CDR2 are SNHLY and FYNNEI. V was clipped by 5 bases and J by 1 base, with 14 bases between them. The CDR3 totals 15 residues. CDR3 bases: TGTGCCAGCAGTCTTTACGACATGACCCAAGAGACCCAGTACTTC. This gives the protein CASSLYDMTQETQYF.